This T cell receptor (beta chain) was sequenced in a study of CD8 T cells in Susac syndrome. Germline lookup yields CDR1 DFQATT and CDR2 SNEGSKA (reference sequence). V dropped 0 bases and J dropped 8 bases, with 13 bases sitting between them. This CDR3 has 14 residues. Reverse transcription of roughly 0.5 to 1 ug RNA used random hexamers. MiXCR was run by TCRdb on the immunoSEQ multiplex PCR reads, yielding one entry per CDR3 protein. Of roughly 160,000 distinct CDR3 sequences detected, around 96% appear once; the ten largest clones hold 0.14%. The clonotype comes from a human donor in good health. The sequencing input was CD4+ T cells from PBMCs. This chain connects TRBV20-1 to TRBJ2-2; no definite D call. CDR3 sequence: CSARDVYGSGELFF. The CDR3 DNA is TGCAGTGCTAGAGATGTCTATGGCTCGGGGGAGCTGTTTTTT.